This T cell receptor (beta chain) derives from a study of beta chain features in type 1 diabetes. Background on the study: All samples yielded roughly 110 million examined sorted cells. Findings and caveats of the study: Insertions at VDJ junctions were less frequent in type 1 diabetes patients. These patients also deleted more nucleotides at the same junctions. People with Type 1 diabetes carried modestly yet significantly shorter TCRB CDR3s in all four CD4+ subsets. Relative to healthy donors, patients appeared to have naive, central memory and Treg TCRB repertoires that were more similar.

Every sorted population was more than 95% pure. A remark on this clone: Its matching antigen is unknown.

Unmatched junction bases numbered 9, after V lost 7 bases and J lost 6 bases. CDR1 and CDR2 from the germline V gene are MDHEN and SYDVKM. The length of the CDR3 is 16 residues. As every portion of the isolated RNA was reverse transcribed, the sequencing read expressed TCRB transcripts. TCRdb's copy holds only in-frame clones and misses some; the assay was immunoSEQ multiplex PCR. The data contain 600,000 to 700,000 clones, 9.5% to 15% of them singletons. What was sequenced was naive CD4+ T cells from blood. This chain links TRBV28 with TRBJ2-2; 12 bases align to TRBD1. This clonotype was obtained from a man under 40 with type 1 diabetes. The CDR3 spells CASTSRDRGPPGELFF. The DNA for the CDR3 is TGTGCCAGCACCTCCCGGGACAGGGGGCCTCCCGGGGAGCTGTTTTTT. Based on the CDR3 plus reference TRBV28 and TRBJ2-2, the full variable domain is DVKVTQSSRYLVKRTGEKVFLECVQDMDHENMFWYRQDPGLGLRLIYFSYDVKMKEKGDIPEGYSVSREKKERFSLILESASTNQTSMYLCASTSRDRGPPGELFFGEGSRLTVL.